This T cell receptor beta chain was captured in a study of cytomegalovirus exposure and HLA in healthy donors. The study's findings and limits: The tendency of first-cohort TCR clusters to co-occur in the 120 or so validation repertoires was the finding of a later analysis. Confirmation in vitro established that three CMV-associated chains were specific for CMV antigens. 150 to 200 TCR beta chains were listed as cytomegalovirus-associated.

The CDR3 consists of 16 residues. Germline V CDR1 and CDR2: SGHRS, YFSETQ. Trimming stripped 0 bases from V and 2 bases from J, with 9 bases between. A note on this clone: Its antigen is unknown.

Data came from immunoSEQ multiplex PCR; TCRdb stores just in-frame clones and leaves some out. The table shows 200,000 to 250,000 clones, with less than 90% occurring only once. The chain is built from TRBV5-1 and TRBJ2-6; tentatively, D is TRBD1 or TRBD2 (5 bases each). Sequencing used PBMCs. The TCR originated in a woman between 18 and 29 years old in good health and CMV-seronegative. CDR3 nucleotides: TGCGCCAGCAGCTTGGCCGTGGGGGCTGGGGCCAACGTCCTGACTTTC. It yields the protein CASSLAVGAGANVLTF.